This T cell receptor (beta chain) came from a study of T cell responses to AZD1222 COVID-19 vaccine. Study-wide points: The donors showed a predominance of white British ancestry and of females, with possible underestimation of clonal diversity. Baseline testing showed seropositivity in only a handful of AZD1222 recipients.

With regard to this clone: Antigen specificity is unknown.

CDR3 length: 13 residues. The V gene lost 2 bases and the J gene lost 1 base, with 5 bases spanning the gap. From germline, CDR1 is SGHAT and CDR2 FQNNGV. Profiled with immunoSEQ multiplex PCR; TCRdb holds only in-frame clones, not every one. The data show roughly 150,000 clones, around 90% seen once. This chain links TRBV11-2 with TRBJ1-1, with unresolved D. This TCR derives from an adult in good health. Sequencing was performed on peripheral blood, taken on day 0 of AZD1222 vaccination. CDR3 in DNA: TGTGCCAGCAGCTTAAAGGGGAACACTGAAGCTTTCTTT. It yields the protein CASSLKGNTEAFF.